This T cell receptor (beta chain) was found in a study of cytomegalovirus exposure and HLA in healthy donors. In this sample, this clone turned up a few times. The PCR was carried out with 60 Vbeta primers and 13 Jbeta primers. The protocol was immunoSEQ multiplex PCR, while the TCRdb copy is restricted to in-frame clones and leaves out a portion. The sample has about 190,000 clones; more than 75% are singletons. With 6 bases removed from V and 6 bases from J, the gap between germline ends came to 17 bases. CDR1 MNHEY and CDR2 SVGAGI come from the germline V gene. The CDR3 totals 14 residues. This chain connects TRBV6-5 to TRBJ1-1, with D tentatively TRBD1 (5 bases). The sequenced material came from PBMCs. This TCR derives from a woman aged 18-29 years in good health and CMV-seronegative. DNA of the CDR3: TGTGCCAGCAGCCCGGGGGAGGGATGGTCTGAAGCTTTCTTT. Translation gives CASSPGEGWSEAFF.